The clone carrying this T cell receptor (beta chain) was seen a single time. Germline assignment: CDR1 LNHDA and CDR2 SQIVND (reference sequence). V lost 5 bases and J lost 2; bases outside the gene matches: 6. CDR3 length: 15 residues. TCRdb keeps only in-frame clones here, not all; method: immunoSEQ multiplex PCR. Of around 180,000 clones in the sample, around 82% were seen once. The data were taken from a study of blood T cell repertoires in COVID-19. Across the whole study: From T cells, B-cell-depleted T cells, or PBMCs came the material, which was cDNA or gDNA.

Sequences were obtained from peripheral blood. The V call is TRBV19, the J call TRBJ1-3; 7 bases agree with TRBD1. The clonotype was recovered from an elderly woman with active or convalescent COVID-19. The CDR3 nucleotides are TGTGCCAGTAGTGCCTCGACAGGGACTGGAAACACCATATATTTT. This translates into CASSASTGTGNTIYF.